This TCR beta chain was sequenced in a study of cytomegalovirus exposure and HLA in healthy donors. Overall study: Assignment to the Caucasian-associated ancestry cluster applied to less than 85% of the approximately 400 genotyped donors. The study's findings and limits: TCR beta sequences numbering around 15,000 were associated with HLA alleles at 0.05 false discovery rate in a later analysis. In a later analysis, HLA-associated beta chains showed higher expansion and lower generation probabilities than comparable chains. With high specificity and sensitivity, the classifier reportedly diagnosed cytomegalovirus status.

This clone was found once. Its antigen is not known. Trimming shortened V by 9 bases and J by 2 bases, and 10 bases separated the two germline ends. CDR1 is SNHLY, CDR2 FYNNEI, per germline. CDR3 length: 12 residues. A multiplex PCR was run with 60 Vbeta primers and 13 Jbeta primers. Using immunoSEQ multiplex PCR, the repertoire was profiled, and TCRdb retains in-frame clones only, with some absent. The sample yields approximately 140,000 clones, about 84% seen once. The chain carries TRBV2 and TRBJ1-2, with D perhaps TRBD1 (5 bases). Sequencing was done on a sample of PBMCs. The sequence came from a boy between 10 and 17 years old in good health and CMV-seronegative. For the CDR3, the DNA is TGTGCCAGTCACAGGCGAAACTATGGCTACACCTTC. Amino acids: CASHRRNYGYTF.